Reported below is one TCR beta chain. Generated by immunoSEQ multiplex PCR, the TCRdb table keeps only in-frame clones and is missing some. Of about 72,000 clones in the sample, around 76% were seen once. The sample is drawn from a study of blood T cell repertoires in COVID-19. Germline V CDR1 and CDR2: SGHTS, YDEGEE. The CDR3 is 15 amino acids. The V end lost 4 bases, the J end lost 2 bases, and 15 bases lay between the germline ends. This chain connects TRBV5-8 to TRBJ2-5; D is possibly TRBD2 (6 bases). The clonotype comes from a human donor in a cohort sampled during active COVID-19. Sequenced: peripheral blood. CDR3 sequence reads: CASSHTIGGQETQYF. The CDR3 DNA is TGTGCCAGCAGCCATACCATTGGAGGGCAAGAGACCCAGTACTTC.